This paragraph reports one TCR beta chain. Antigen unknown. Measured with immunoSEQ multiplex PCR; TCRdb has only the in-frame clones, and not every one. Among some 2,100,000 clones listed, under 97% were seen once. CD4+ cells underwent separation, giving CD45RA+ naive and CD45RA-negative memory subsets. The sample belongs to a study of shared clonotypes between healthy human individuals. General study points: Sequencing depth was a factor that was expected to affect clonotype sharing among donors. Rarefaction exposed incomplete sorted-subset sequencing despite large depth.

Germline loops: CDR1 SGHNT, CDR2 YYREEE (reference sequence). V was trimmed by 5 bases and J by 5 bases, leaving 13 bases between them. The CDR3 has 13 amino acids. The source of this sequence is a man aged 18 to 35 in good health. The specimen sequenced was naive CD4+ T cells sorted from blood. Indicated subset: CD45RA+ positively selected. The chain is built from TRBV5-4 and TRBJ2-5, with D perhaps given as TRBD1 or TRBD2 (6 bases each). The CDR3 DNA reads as TGTGCCAGCAGTGGGGGGCTCTGGGAGACCCAGTACTTC. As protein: CASSGGLWETQYF. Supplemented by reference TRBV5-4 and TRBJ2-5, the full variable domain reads ETGVTQSPTHLIKTRGQQVTLRCSSQSGHNTVSWYQQALGQGPQFIFQYYREEENGRGNFPPRFSGLQFPNYSSELNVNALELDDSALYLCASSGGLWETQYFGPGTRLLVL.